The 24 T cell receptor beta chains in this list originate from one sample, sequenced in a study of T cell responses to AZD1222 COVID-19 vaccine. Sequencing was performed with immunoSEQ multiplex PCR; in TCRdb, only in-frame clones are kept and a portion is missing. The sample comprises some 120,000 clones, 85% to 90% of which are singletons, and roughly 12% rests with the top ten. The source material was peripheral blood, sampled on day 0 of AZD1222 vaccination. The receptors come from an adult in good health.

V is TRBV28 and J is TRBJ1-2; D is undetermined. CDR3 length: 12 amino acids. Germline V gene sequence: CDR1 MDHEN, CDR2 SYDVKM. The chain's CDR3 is CALYRADYGYTF. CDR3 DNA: TGTGCACTGTACCGGGCAGACTATGGCTACACCTTC.

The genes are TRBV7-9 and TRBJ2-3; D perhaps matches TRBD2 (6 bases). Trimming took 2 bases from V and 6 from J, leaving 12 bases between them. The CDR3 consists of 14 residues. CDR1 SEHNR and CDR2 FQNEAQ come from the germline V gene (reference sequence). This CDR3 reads CASSLSTSRDTQYF. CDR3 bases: TGTGCCAGCAGCTTATCAACTAGCCGGGATACGCAGTATTTT.

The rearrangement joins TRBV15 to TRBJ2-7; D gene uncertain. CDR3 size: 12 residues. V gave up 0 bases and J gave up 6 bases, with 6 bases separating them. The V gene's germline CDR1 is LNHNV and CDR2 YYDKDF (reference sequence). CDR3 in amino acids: CATSRDLREQYF. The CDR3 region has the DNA TGTGCCACCAGCAGAGATTTGCGCGAGCAGTACTTC.

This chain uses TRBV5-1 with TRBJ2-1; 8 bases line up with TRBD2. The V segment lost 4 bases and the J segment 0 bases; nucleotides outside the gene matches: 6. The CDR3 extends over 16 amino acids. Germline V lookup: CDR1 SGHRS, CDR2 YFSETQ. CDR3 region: CASSRYSGASYNEQFF. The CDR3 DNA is TGCGCCAGCAGCCGATATAGCGGGGCCTCCTACAATGAGCAGTTCTTC.

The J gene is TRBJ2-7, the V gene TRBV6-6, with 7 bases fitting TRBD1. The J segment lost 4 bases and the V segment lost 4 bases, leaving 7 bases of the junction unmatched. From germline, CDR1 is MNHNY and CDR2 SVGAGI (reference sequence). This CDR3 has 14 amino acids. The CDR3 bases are TGTGCCAGCAGTTGGCCGGGACAGAGATACGAGCAGTACTTC. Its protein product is CASSWPGQRYEQYF.

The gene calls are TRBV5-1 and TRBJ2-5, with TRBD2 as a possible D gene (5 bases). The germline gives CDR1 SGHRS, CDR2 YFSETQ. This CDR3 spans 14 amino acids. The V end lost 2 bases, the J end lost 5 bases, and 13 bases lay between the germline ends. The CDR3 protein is CASSFTDTGETQYF. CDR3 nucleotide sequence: TGCGCCAGCAGCTTTACCGACACGGGGGAGACCCAGTACTTC.

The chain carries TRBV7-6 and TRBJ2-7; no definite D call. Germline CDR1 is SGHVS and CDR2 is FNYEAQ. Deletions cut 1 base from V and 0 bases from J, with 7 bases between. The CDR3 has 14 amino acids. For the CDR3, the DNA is TGTGCCAGCAGCTTAGTGGGAAGCTCCTACGAGCAGTACTTC. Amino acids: CASSLVGSSYEQYF.

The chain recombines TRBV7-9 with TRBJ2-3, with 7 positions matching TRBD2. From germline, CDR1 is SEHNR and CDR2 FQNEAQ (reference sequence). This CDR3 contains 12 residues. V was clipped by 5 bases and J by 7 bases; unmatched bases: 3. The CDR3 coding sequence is TGTGCCAGCAGCGGGCGGGAGAATACGCAGTATTTT. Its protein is CASSGRENTQYF.

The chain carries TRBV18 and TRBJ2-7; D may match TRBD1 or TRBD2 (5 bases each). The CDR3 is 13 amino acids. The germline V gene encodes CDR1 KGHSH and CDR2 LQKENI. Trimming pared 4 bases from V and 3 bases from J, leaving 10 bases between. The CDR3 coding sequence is TGTGCCAGCTCACAGGGACGCAACTACGAGCAGTACTTC. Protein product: CASSQGRNYEQYF.

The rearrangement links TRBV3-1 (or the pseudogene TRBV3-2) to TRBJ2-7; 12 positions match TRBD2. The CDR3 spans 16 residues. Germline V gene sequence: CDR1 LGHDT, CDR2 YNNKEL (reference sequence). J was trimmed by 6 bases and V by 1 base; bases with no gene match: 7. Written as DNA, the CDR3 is TGTGCCAGCAGCCAAGCCGGGGCGGGACTAGCGGGCGAGCAGTACTTC. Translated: CASSQAGAGLAGEQYF.

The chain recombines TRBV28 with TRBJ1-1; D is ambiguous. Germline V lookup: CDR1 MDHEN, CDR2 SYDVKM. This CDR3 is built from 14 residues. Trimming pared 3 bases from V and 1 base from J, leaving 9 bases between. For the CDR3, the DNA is TGTGCCAGCAGTTTGTTTAGTGGGAACACTGAAGCTTTCTTT. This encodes CASSLFSGNTEAFF.

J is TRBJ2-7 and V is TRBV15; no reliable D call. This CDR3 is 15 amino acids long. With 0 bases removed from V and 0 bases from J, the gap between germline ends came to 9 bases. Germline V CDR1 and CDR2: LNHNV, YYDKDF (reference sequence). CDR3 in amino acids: CATSRDPYTSYEQYF. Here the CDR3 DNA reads TGTGCCACCAGCAGAGATCCTTACACCTCCTACGAGCAGTACTTC.

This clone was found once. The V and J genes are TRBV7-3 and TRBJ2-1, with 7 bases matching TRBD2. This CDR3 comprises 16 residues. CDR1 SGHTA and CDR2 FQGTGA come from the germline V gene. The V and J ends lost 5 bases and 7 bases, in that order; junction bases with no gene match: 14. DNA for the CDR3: TGTGCCAGCAGCCGGGGGTCGGGCGGGAGTAGAAATGAGCAGTTCTTC. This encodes CASSRGSGGSRNEQFF.

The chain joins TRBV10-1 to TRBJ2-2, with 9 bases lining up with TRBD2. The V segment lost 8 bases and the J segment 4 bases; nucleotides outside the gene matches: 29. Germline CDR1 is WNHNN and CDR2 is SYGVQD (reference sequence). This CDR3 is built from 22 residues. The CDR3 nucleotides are TGCGCCAGCCAATTCAGCCCCTCTAGCGGGGAGGGCAAAACTCTAAGCACCGGGGAGCTGTTTTTT. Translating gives CASQFSPSSGEGKTLSTGELFF.

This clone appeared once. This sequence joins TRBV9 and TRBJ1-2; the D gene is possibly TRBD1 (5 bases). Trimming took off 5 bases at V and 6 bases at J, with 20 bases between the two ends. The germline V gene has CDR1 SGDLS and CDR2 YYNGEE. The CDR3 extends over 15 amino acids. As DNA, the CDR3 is TGTGCCAGCAGTGCATCCGGGACGGGACCTAATGGCTACACCTTC. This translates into CASSASGTGPNGYTF.

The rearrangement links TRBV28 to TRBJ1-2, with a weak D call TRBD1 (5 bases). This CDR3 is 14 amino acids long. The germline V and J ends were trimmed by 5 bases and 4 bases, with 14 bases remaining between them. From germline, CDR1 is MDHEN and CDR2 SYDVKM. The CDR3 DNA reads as TGTGCCAGCAGTCTCGTTGGGGGTCCCTATGGCTACACCTTC. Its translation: CASSLVGGPYGYTF.

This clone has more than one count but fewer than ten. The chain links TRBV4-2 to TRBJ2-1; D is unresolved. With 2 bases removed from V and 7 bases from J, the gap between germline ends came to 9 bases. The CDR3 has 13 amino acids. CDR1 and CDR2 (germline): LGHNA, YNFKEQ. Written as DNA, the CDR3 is TGTGCCAGCAGCCAAATTTGGGGTAATGAGCAGTTCTTC. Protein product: CASSQIWGNEQFF.

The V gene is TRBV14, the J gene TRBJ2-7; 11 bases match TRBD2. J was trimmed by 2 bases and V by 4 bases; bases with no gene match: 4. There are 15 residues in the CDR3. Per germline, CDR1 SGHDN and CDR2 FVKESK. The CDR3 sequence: CASSLGLAGPYEQYF. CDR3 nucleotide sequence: TGTGCCAGCAGCCTCGGACTAGCGGGCCCCTACGAGCAGTACTTC.

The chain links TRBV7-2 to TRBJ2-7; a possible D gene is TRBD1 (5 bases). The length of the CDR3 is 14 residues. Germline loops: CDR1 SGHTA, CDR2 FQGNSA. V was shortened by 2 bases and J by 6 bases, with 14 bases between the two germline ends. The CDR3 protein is CASSLQGTLSEQYF. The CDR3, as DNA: TGTGCCAGCAGCTTACAGGGCACCCTTAGCGAGCAGTACTTC.

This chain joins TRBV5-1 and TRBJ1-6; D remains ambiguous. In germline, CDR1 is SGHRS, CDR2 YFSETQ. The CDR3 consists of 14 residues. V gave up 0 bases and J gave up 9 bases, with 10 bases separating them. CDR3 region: CASSLEGIGSPLHF. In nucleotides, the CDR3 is TGCGCCAGCAGCTTGGAAGGGATCGGTTCACCCCTCCACTTT.

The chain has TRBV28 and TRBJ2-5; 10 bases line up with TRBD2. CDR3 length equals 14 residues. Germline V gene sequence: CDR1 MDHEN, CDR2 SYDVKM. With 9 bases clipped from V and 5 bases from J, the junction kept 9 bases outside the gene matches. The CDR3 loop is CARPEAGGSETQYF. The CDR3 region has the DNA TGTGCCAGACCCGAAGCGGGAGGGTCGGAGACCCAGTACTTC.

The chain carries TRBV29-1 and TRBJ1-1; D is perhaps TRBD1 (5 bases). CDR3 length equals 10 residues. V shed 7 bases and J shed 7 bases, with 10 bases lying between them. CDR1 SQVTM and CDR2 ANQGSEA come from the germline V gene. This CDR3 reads CSAGGLEAFF. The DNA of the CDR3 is TGCAGCGCGGGGGGTCTTGAAGCTTTCTTT.

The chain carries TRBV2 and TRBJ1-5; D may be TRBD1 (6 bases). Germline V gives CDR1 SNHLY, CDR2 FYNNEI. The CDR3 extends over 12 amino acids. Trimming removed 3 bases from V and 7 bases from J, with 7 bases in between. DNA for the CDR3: TGTGCCAGCAGTGAGGGGGCCCAGCCCCAGCATTTT. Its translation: CASSEGAQPQHF.

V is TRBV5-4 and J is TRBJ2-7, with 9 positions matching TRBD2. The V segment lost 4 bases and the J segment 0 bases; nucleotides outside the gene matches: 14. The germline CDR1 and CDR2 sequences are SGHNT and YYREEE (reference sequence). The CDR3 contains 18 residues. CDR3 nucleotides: TGTGCCAGCAGCCCGGGCGGCGGGGGGGGTATCAGCTCCTACGAGCAGTACTTC. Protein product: CASSPGGGGGISSYEQYF.